The 13 T cell receptor beta chains below come from one sample, sequenced in a study of blood T cells in healthy people across ages. Using a J-beta primer mix together with a sample-barcoded 5' primer, a second PCR was run for roughly 7 to 11 cycles. TCRdb redid the calling of the 5' RACE reads with MiXCR, one entry per CDR3 protein. The table includes hundreds of thousands of distinct CDR3 sequences, about 37% detected once. Material for sequencing was blood. The source of these receptors is a man between 18 and 29 years old in good health.

Turning to this clonotype: An end of the junction differs from the germline gene, which may be a read error. The DNA of the CDR3 is TGTGCCAGCAGTCCGTTTCCGGGCCAATCCTACGAGCGGTACTTC. As protein: CASSPFPGQSYERYF. This chain links TRBV27 with TRBJ2-7; unclear D gene. The length of the CDR3 is 15 residues. Germline V gene sequence: CDR1 MNHEY, CDR2 SMNVEV (reference sequence).

The rearrangement joins TRBV4-3 to TRBJ1-2; D unresolved. The germline V gene encodes CDR1 LGHNA and CDR2 YSLEER. CDR3 length: 15 amino acids. V dropped 3 bases and J dropped 0 bases, with 11 bases sitting between them. CDR3 nucleotide sequence: TGCGCCAGCAGCCAGATGGACCAATCTAACTATGGCTACACCTTC. Translation gives CASSQMDQSNYGYTF.

This clonotype has more than one count but fewer than ten. This rearrangement joins TRBV9 to TRBJ2-3; TRBD1 or TRBD2 may be the D gene (6 bases each). This CDR3 spans 16 amino acids. Germline values: CDR1 SGDLS, CDR2 YYNGEE. V was cut by 0 bases and J by 4 bases, with 15 bases left in between. CDR3 sequence (DNA): TGTGCCAGCAGCGTAGCTACGGGGGCAGGGGCAGATACGCAGTATTTT. Its translation: CASSVATGAGADTQYF.

The genes are TRBV6-2 or TRBV6-3 and TRBJ1-5; TRBD1 matches at 7 bases. J gave up 2 bases and V 5 bases, and 9 bases lay outside the gene matches. Germline V CDR1 and CDR2: MNHEY, SVGEGT. The CDR3 covers 16 residues. The CDR3 coding sequence is TGTGCCAGCAGTCCTCTCGACAGGGCTGGCAATCAGCCCCAGCATTTT. Amino acid sequence: CASSPLDRAGNQPQHF.

At least ten counts were recorded for this clonotype. The chain recombines TRBV12-3 or TRBV12-4 with TRBJ1-2; the D gene is possibly TRBD1 (5 bases). Trimming removed 2 bases at V and 8 bases at J, with 12 bases between. CDR3 length: 13 amino acids. The CDR3 region is CASSLNQGGGYTF. CDR3 nucleotides: TGTGCCAGCAGTTTAAACCAGGGTGGGGGCTACACCTTC.

The gene calls are TRBV5-1 and TRBJ2-1; TRBD2 matches at 8 bases. The J call is doubtful: the DNA matches TRBJ2-7 better. CDR3 size: 13 residues. Per the germline V gene, CDR1 is SGHRS and CDR2 is YFSETQ. CDR3 nucleotide sequence: TGCGCCAGCAGCTCAGGCGGGGGGAATGAGCAGTACTTC. Translation: CASSSGGGNEQYF.

The chain has TRBV29-1 and TRBJ1-5; 8 bases map to TRBD1. Per the germline V gene, CDR1 is SQVTM and CDR2 is ANQGSEA. V lost 5 bases to trimming and J lost 7 bases; unmatched junction nucleotides: 10. This CDR3 has 14 amino acids. The CDR3, as DNA: TGCAGCGTTACCTTACAGGGGGAAGGCCAGCCCCAGCATTTT. It codes for CSVTLQGEGQPQHF.

This chain joins TRBV27 and TRBJ2-3, with 12 nucleotides matching TRBD2. The length of the CDR3 is 16 residues. The trim removed 6 bases at V and 0 bases at J, leaving 4 bases unmatched. The germline CDR1 and CDR2 sequences are MNHEY and SMNVEV (reference sequence). The CDR3 bases are TGTGCCAGCAGGGTACTAGCGGGAGGTAGCACAGATACGCAGTATTTT. Its translation: CASRVLAGGSTDTQYF.

In this sample, this clonotype turned up a few times. This chain joins TRBV7-2 and TRBJ1-1; D gene ambiguous. The CDR3 is made up of 14 amino acids. The ends were cut back, 5 bases at V and 0 bases at J, with 10 bases in the middle. The germline V gene encodes CDR1 SGHTA and CDR2 FQGNSA. CDR3 coding DNA: TGTGCCAGCAGCCCGCGCATTATGAACACTGAAGCTTTCTTT. The encoded protein is CASSPRIMNTEAFF.

This clonotype was detected only a few times. This chain joins TRBV7-2 and TRBJ2-7; TRBD1 aligns across 9 bases. In germline, CDR1 is SGHTA, CDR2 FQGNSA. The CDR3 covers 15 residues. The V gene end was trimmed by 3 bases and the J gene end by 4 bases; junction bases not matched to a gene: 7. CDR3 loop: CASSLGTGQGYEQYF. The CDR3 nucleotides read TGTGCCAGCAGCTTGGGGACAGGGCAAGGTTACGAGCAGTACTTC.

The chain links TRBV21-1 to TRBJ2-1; TRBD1 is the table's D call, not checked against the DNA. TRBV21-1 is flagged as a pseudogene. The CDR3 consists of 13 residues. The CDR3 region has the DNA TGTGCCAGCAGCAAAGAGGGGCAGACTGAGCAGTTCTTC. Translated: CASSKEGQTEQFF.

V gene TRBV11-2 combines with J gene TRBJ2-7; D remains ambiguous. Germline V gene lookup returns CDR1 SGHAT and CDR2 FQNNGV. V was trimmed by 5 bases and J by 1 base, leaving 15 bases between them. There are 15 residues in the CDR3. The DNA for the CDR3 is TGTGCCAGCAGCCGAAAGGGCTCTGGGTCCTACGAGCAGTACTTC. Amino acids: CASSRKGSGSYEQYF. Full variable domain (outside the CDR3, taken from reference TRBV11-2 and TRBJ2-7): EAGVAQSPRYKIIEKRQSVAFWCNPISGHATLYWYQQILGQGPKLLIQFQNNGVVDDSQLPKDRFSAERLKGVDSTLKIQPAKLEDSAVYLCASSRKGSGSYEQYFGPGTRLTVT.

The chain employs TRBV7-9 and TRBJ2-6; 7 bases fit TRBD1. V gave up 5 bases and J gave up 0 bases; unmatched junction bases: 7. This CDR3 is 17 amino acids long. Germline V gene lookup returns CDR1 SEHNR and CDR2 FQNEAQ (reference sequence). The CDR3: CASSLSDRNSGANVLTF. The CDR3 nucleotides read TGTGCCAGCAGCCTATCGGACAGGAACTCTGGGGCCAACGTCCTGACTTTC.